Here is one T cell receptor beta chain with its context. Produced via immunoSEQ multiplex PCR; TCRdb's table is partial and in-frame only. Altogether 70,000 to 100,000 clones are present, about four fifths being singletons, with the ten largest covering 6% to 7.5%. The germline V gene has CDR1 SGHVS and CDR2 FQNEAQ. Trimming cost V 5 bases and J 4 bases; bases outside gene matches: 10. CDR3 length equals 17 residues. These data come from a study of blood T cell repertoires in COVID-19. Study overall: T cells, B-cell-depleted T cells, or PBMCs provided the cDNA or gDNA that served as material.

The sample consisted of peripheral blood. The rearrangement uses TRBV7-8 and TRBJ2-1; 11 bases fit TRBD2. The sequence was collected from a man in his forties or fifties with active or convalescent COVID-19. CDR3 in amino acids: CASSNVRLAGGYNEQFF. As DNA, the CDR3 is TGTGCCAGCAGCAACGTGCGGCTAGCGGGGGGATACAATGAGCAGTTCTTC.